What follows is one T cell receptor beta chain and its context. The sample comes from a study of blood T cell repertoires in COVID-19. V was clipped by 7 bases and J by 0 bases, with 12 bases between them. Germline values: CDR1 SQVTM, CDR2 ANQGSEA. The CDR3 spans 14 residues. Sequencing was performed with immunoSEQ multiplex PCR; in TCRdb, only in-frame clones are kept and a portion is missing. The sample includes about 300,000 clones, 70% to 90% of them seen just once. This receptor was obtained from a woman aged 30 to 39 who had recovered from COVID-19. The sample consisted of peripheral blood. The chain uses TRBV29-1 and TRBJ2-2; D unresolved. This chain's CDR3 is CSATEPTNTGELFF. CDR3 nucleotides: TGCAGCGCCACAGAGCCCACGAACACCGGGGAGCTGTTTTTT.